One sample yielded the 17 T cell receptor beta chains listed below, sequenced in a study of Ad26.COV2.S vaccination and SARS-CoV-2 variants listed by TCRdb under 2021. Read against the paper, the sample's treatment or condition label means: around 19 received Ad26.COV2.S at low or high dose, single or two shots; about five received placebo; per-sample allocation not given. For vaccine and placebo recipients, the sequenced repertoires came from samples collected on day 63 after the first injection. Preparation of the library involved the immunoSEQ multiplex PCR assay. Held by TCRdb, this immuneACCESS table contains in-frame sequences only and omits some clones. Under half of the omission traces to an unresolved V gene where checked; the cause of the rest is unknown. Recorded for this sample are fewer than 800,000 clones; around 89% of them occurred a single time. Approximately 1.5% of the sample comes from the top ten.

The starting material was peripheral blood, obtained in a trial of Ad26.COV2.S vaccine versus placebo. The receptors were sampled from a person between 18 and 59 years old who received the Ad26.COV2.S COVID-19 vaccine or a placebo.

The genes are TRBV10-2 and TRBJ1-1; D gene unclear. Germline V gene sequence: CDR1 WSHSY, CDR2 SAAADI. The length of the CDR3 is 14 residues. The ends were cut back, 2 bases at V and 1 base at J, with 8 bases in the middle. The CDR3 region has the DNA TGCGCCAGCAGTGAGGTACCGCAGAACACTGAAGCTTTCTTT. Amino acid sequence: CASSEVPQNTEAFF.

J is TRBJ1-5 and V is TRBV19; no firm D call. The CDR3 runs to 15 residues. Germline loops: CDR1 LNHDA, CDR2 SQIVND (reference sequence). V was pared by 2 bases and J by 1 base, with 9 bases between. The CDR3 sequence: CASSISRASNQPQHF. CDR3 nucleotide sequence: TGTGCCAGTAGTATATCTAGGGCGAGCAATCAGCCCCAGCATTTT. Full variable domain (missing parts from reference TRBV19 and TRBJ1-5): DGGITQSPKYLFRKEGQNVTLSCEQNLNHDAMYWYRQDPGQGLRLIYYSQIVNDFQKGDIAEGYSVSREKKESFPLTVTSAQKNPTAFYLCASSISRASNQPQHFGDGTRLSIL.

J is TRBJ2-1 and V is TRBV24-1, with 10 bases that match TRBD2. Germline loops: CDR1 KGHDR, CDR2 SFDVKD. The CDR3 is 17 residues long. J lost 4 bases, V lost 5 bases, and 10 bases had no gene match. The CDR3 DNA reads TGTGCCACCAGTGGCCGGACTAGCGGAGCAACATACAATGAGCAGTTCTTC. Translation: CATSGRTSGATYNEQFF.

The chain uses TRBV5-6 and TRBJ2-7; D is possibly TRBD1 or TRBD2 (7 bases each). The CDR3 extends over 15 amino acids. The germline gives CDR1 SGHDT, CDR2 YYEEEE. V lost 5 bases to trimming and J lost 0 bases, with 15 bases between them. The CDR3 bases are TGTGCCAGCAGGGGAGGGGGCCCCCTCTCCTACGAGCAGTACTTC. Protein product: CASRGGGPLSYEQYF.

This chain links TRBV27 with TRBJ1-4; D is possibly TRBD1 (6 bases). The CDR3 is 14 residues long. V lost 6 bases to trimming and J lost 3 bases, with 11 bases between them. Germline values: CDR1 MNHEY, CDR2 SMNVEV (reference sequence). The CDR3 bases are TGTGCCAGCAGGAAGGGGGTAGCTAATGAAAAACTGTTTTTT. Protein product: CASRKGVANEKLFF.

The V call is TRBV27, the J call TRBJ1-5, with a weak D call TRBD1 (5 bases). The length of the CDR3 is 14 residues. Germline V gene lookup returns CDR1 MNHEY and CDR2 SMNVEV (reference sequence). Trimming stripped 6 bases from V and 3 bases from J, with 12 bases between. CDR3 in amino acids: CASSPGLDNQPQHF. The CDR3 DNA follows: TGTGCCAGCAGCCCGGGACTCGACAATCAGCCCCAGCATTTT.

CDR3 sequence reads: CASRLGGALGGDTQYF. The CDR3, as DNA: TGTGCCAGCAGACTGGGCGGGGCTCTGGGGGGAGATACGCAGTATTTT. The chain carries TRBV7-2 and TRBJ2-3; D is possibly TRBD2 (6 bases). This CDR3 is 16 amino acids long. Germline CDR1 is SGHTA and CDR2 is FQGNSA. V was trimmed by 6 bases and J by 5 bases, leaving 21 bases between them.

The chain is built from TRBV7-2 and TRBJ2-7, with 11 nucleotides matching TRBD2. CDR1 is SGHTA, CDR2 FQGNSA, per germline. This CDR3 contains 15 residues. V was clipped by 4 bases and J by 0 bases; unmatched bases: 2. The CDR3 region is CASSSGLAVSYEQYF. Written as DNA, the CDR3 is TGTGCCAGCAGCTCGGGACTAGCGGTCTCCTACGAGCAGTACTTC.

The rearrangement joins TRBV10-3 to TRBJ1-2; 8 nucleotides align to TRBD1. Germline CDR1 reads ENHRY; CDR2 reads SYGVKD. The CDR3 spans 13 residues. V lost 6 bases and J lost 3; bases outside the gene matches: 3. The CDR3 loop reads CAISLTGDYGYTF. The DNA of the CDR3 is TGTGCCATCAGCTTGACAGGGGACTATGGCTACACCTTC.

The J gene is TRBJ2-1, the V gene TRBV25-1; TRBD2 agrees at 11 bases. After removal of 0 bases from V and 9 bases from J, the junction contained 10 bases not matched to a gene. Germline CDR1 is MGHDK and CDR2 is SYGVNS. The CDR3 is 17 residues long. The CDR3 protein is CASSEYGTSGGFGEQFF. The CDR3 region has the DNA TGTGCCAGCAGTGAATATGGGACTAGCGGCGGATTTGGTGAGCAGTTCTTC.

V gene TRBV19 combines with J gene TRBJ1-2, with 7 bases identical to TRBD1. V was pared by 5 bases and J by 4 bases, with 7 bases of the junction left unmatched. This CDR3 is built from 14 residues. Germline CDR1 LNHDA, CDR2 SQIVND (reference sequence). The CDR3 loop reads CASSATGTVYGYTF. The CDR3 nucleotides read TGTGCCAGTAGTGCCACCGGGACAGTCTATGGCTACACCTTC.

The rearrangement joins TRBV29-1 to TRBJ2-5; D uncertain. Trimming pared 6 bases from V and 5 bases from J, leaving 13 bases between. The CDR3 totals 12 residues. Germline values: CDR1 SQVTM, CDR2 ANQGSEA. The CDR3 reads CSVSSVYETQYF. As DNA, the CDR3 is TGCAGCGTCTCTAGTGTGTATGAGACCCAGTACTTC. The full variable domain, with the rest looked up from reference TRBV29-1 and TRBJ2-5, is SAVISQKPSRDICQRGTSLTIQCQVDSQVTMMFWYRQQPGQSLTLIATANQGSEATYESGFVIDKFPISRPNLTFSTLTVSNMSPEDSSIYLCSVSSVYETQYFGPGTRLLVL.

The chain combines TRBV5-4 with TRBJ1-4; D might be TRBD1 (5 bases). Trimming left V 4 bases short and J 1 base short, with 8 bases between. CDR3 length equals 14 residues. Germline V CDR1 and CDR2: SGHNT, YYREEE (reference sequence). CDR3 sequence (DNA): TGTGCCAGCAGCGGGGGGAGAACTAATGAAAAACTGTTTTTT. Protein: CASSGGRTNEKLFF. Based on the CDR3 plus reference TRBV5-4 and TRBJ1-4, the full variable domain is ETGVTQSPTHLIKTRGQQVTLRCSSQSGHNTVSWYQQALGQGPQFIFQYYREEENGRGNFPPRFSGLQFPNYSSELNVNALELDDSALYLCASSGGRTNEKLFFGSGTQLSVL.

Here the CDR3 reads CATSRGTRSSTDTQYF. DNA for the CDR3: TGTGCCACCAGCAGAGGAACTCGTAGTAGCACAGATACGCAGTATTTT. The V call is TRBV15, the J call TRBJ2-3; D not resolved. The CDR3 runs 16 residues. V lost 1 base and J lost 0, with 11 bases in between. Germline V CDR1 and CDR2: LNHNV, YYDKDF (reference sequence).

The chain employs TRBV24-1 and TRBJ2-5; 10 bases line up with TRBD2. The V and J ends lost 6 bases and 5 bases, in that order; junction bases with no gene match: 5. This CDR3 is built from 14 residues. Germline V lookup: CDR1 KGHDR, CDR2 SFDVKD. The CDR3 protein is CATSLAGVVETQYF. The CDR3 DNA follows: TGTGCCACCAGTCTAGCGGGAGTGGTCGAGACCCAGTACTTC.

This CDR3 reads CASSSTSRRQGTNYEQYF. The CDR3 region has the DNA TGTGCCAGCAGCTCAACAAGTAGAAGACAGGGGACCAACTACGAGCAGTACTTC. The V and J genes are TRBV7-9 and TRBJ2-7, with 8 bases aligning to TRBD1. V was clipped by 4 bases and J by 3 bases; unmatched bases: 17. The V gene's germline CDR1 is SEHNR and CDR2 FQNEAQ (reference sequence). CDR3 size: 18 residues.

The V gene is TRBV20-1, the J gene TRBJ2-3; the match to TRBD2 covers 7 bases. This CDR3 contains 11 residues. With V trimmed by 6 bases and J by 5 bases, 2 bases remained unmatched. Germline V CDR1 and CDR2: DFQATT, SNEGSKA (reference sequence). CDR3 in amino acids: CSALAGDTQYF. The CDR3 DNA reads as TGCAGTGCCTTAGCGGGAGATACGCAGTATTTT.